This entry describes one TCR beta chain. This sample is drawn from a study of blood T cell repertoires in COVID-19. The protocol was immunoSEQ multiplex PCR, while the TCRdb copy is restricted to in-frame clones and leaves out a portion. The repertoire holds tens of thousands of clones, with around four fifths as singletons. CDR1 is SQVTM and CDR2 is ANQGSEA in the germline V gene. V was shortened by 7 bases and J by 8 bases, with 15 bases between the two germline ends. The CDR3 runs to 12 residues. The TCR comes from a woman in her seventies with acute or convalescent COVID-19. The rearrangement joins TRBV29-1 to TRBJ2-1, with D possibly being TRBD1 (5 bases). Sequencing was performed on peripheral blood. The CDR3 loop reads CSARWTLDEQFF. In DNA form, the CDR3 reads TGCAGCGCCCGATGGACATTAGATGAGCAGTTCTTC.